A selection of T cell receptor beta chains follows, all from one sample in a study of neoadjuvant anti-PD-1 for oral cavity cancer. The protocol was immunoSEQ multiplex PCR, while the TCRdb copy is restricted to in-frame clones and leaves out a portion. The sample lists over 10,000 clones; roughly 70% were seen once. The sequencing used tumor tissue, collected before nivolumab (anti-PD-1) treatment. These receptors came from a person aged 40 to 85 with oral cavity squamous cell carcinoma. The donor label of this sample is uncertain. Both conserved end residues are part of each CDR3. The D gene is left open where the match is weak. For some rows the clone size is stated as once, few or many, or as a class when expanded; others skip it.

TRBV9	NA	TRBJ2-2	NA	TGTGCCAACAGCGTAGTCCGCACCGGGGAGCTGTTTTTT	CANSVVRTGELFF
TRBV5-5	few	TRBJ2-1	NA	TGTGCCAGCAGGCGGACCAAGGGGTATGGGAATGAGCAGTTCTTC	CASRRTKGYGNEQFF
TRBV7-9	NA	TRBJ2-3	NA	TGTGCCAGCAGGACCACAGATACGCAGTATTTT	CASRTTDTQYF
TRBV6-5	NA	TRBJ2-7	NA	TGTGCCAGCAGTTACTCTCTAGATTTCGAGCAGTACTTC	CASSYSLDFEQYF
TRBV7-9	NA	TRBJ2-1	TRBD2	TGTGCCAGCAGCTCCGACTCTAGCGGGTTTTTCAATGAGCAGTTCTTC	CASSSDSSGFFNEQFF
TRBV27	NA	TRBJ1-6	TRBD1	TGTGCCAGCAGTTTTCTCGACAGGGGAGGATCACCCCTCCACTTT	CASSFLDRGGSPLHF
TRBV10-2	NA	TRBJ1-2	NA	TGCGCCAGCAGTGAGTCGGCCCTCGGGGCGGACGGCTACACCTTC	CASSESALGADGYTF
TRBV28	few	TRBJ2-7	NA	TGTGCCAGCAGGGCGCCATCCTCCTACGAGCAGTACTTC	CASRAPSSYEQYF
TRBV7-8	NA	TRBJ2-2	NA	TGTGCCTGCGTCGGGATCCGCACCGGGGAGCTGTTTTTT	CACVGIRTGELFF
TRBV6-1	NA	TRBJ1-5	NA	TGTGCCAGCAGTGAGTCTGGGGCGAATCAGCCCCAGCATTTT	CASSESGANQPQHF
TRBV6-5	few	TRBJ1-2	TRBD1	TGTGCCAGCAGCAGGACAGGGGCCGGCTACACCTTC	CASSRTGAGYTF
TRBV7-6	few	TRBJ2-2	NA	TGTGCCAGCAGCTTAGAGGTCGGACTGGTTCGGGGGGAGCTGTTTTTT	CASSLEVGLVRGELFF
TRBV10-3	NA	TRBJ2-5	TRBD2	TGTGCCATTCGGACTAGCGGGAGGGAAGAGACCCAGTACTTC	CAIRTSGREETQYF
TRBV18	NA	TRBJ2-7	NA	TGTGCCAGCTCATTAGGAGGGCAAGCCTACGAGCAGTACTTC	CASSLGGQAYEQYF
TRBV7-2	NA	TRBJ1-2	NA	TGTGCCAGCAGCCCTCCTTCCGACCTATGGAGCTACACCTTC	CASSPPSDLWSYTF
TRBV29-1	NA	TRBJ1-1	NA	TGCAGCGTTGAAGGGTGGGAGAGGACTGAAGCTTTCTTT	CSVEGWERTEAFF
TRBV6-5	once	TRBJ1-6	NA	TGTGCCAGCAGTTCCGGTGGGGTGGGTCGGTCACCCCTCCACTTT	CASSSGGVGRSPLHF
TRBV6-5	NA	TRBJ1-6	NA	TGTGCCAGCAGTCGAGGGCCTGGGGATAATTCACCCCTCCACTTT	CASSRGPGDNSPLHF
TRBV18	NA	TRBJ1-2	NA	TGTGCCAGCTCACGCGGGGGTAACTATGGCTACACCTTC	CASSRGGNYGYTF
TRBV7-6	few	TRBJ2-7	NA	TGTGCCAGCAGCTTACGCGGTTTAGGGGATCAGTACTTC	CASSLRGLGDQYF
TRBV7-9	NA	TRBJ1-4	NA	TGTGCCAGCAGCAACGCCCCCCCCGGAACTAATGAAAAACTGTTTTTT	CASSNAPPGTNEKLFF
TRBV11-2	few	TRBJ1-1	TRBD1	TGTGCCAGCAGCTCGCACGGGACAGTCAACACTGAAGCTTTCTTT	CASSSHGTVNTEAFF
TRBV6-1	NA	TRBJ1-2	NA	TGTGCCAGCAGTGGGACAGCTTCAGGAGGCTACACCTTC	CASSGTASGGYTF
TRBV7-2	NA	TRBJ2-2	NA	TGTGCCAGCAGCGGGGGGCTAAACACCGGGGAGCTGTTTTTT	CASSGGLNTGELFF
TRBV30	NA	TRBJ2-7	NA	TGTGCCTGGAGTGGAAAGGTCACCTACGAGCAGTACTTC	CAWSGKVTYEQYF
TRBV18	few	TRBJ2-1	NA	TGTGCCAGCTCACAACAGCCCTACAATGAGCAGTTCTTC	CASSQQPYNEQFF
TRBV28	NA	TRBJ1-4	NA	TGTGCCAGCCAGACCGACCCAACTAATGAAAAACTGTTTTTT	CASQTDPTNEKLFF
TRBV5-1	NA	TRBJ2-1	NA	TGCGCCAGCAGCTCCAGACGGAGCTCCTACAATGAGCAGTTCTTC	CASSSRRSSYNEQFF
TRBV7-9	NA	TRBJ2-2	NA	TGTGCCCCCCTCATCTGGGGCGGGGAGCTGTTTTTT	CAPLIWGGELFF
TRBV7-9	NA	TRBJ2-5	NA	TGTGCCAGCAGTTTGGGCTCGGGCCTCCAAGGAGAGACCCAGTACTTC	CASSLGSGLQGETQYF
TRBV7-6	NA	TRBJ2-1	TRBD2	TGTGCCAGCAGCCCCTTACTAGCGGGAGGGGACAATGAGCAGTTCTTC	CASSPLLAGGDNEQFF
TRBV28	few	TRBJ1-5	NA	TGTGCCAGCAGTTTACCTCCCCAGCCCCAGCATTTT	CASSLPPQPQHF
TRBV30	NA	TRBJ1-3	TRBD1	TGTGCCGTGAGATTTGGGACAGCCGGGAACACCATATATTTT	CAVRFGTAGNTIYF
TRBV5-1	NA	TRBJ2-5	TRBD2	TGCGCCAGCAGCTTGGAGCCTAGCGGGAGCGGGGAGACCCAGTACTTC	CASSLEPSGSGETQYF
TRBV4-1	NA	TRBJ1-2	NA	TGCGCCAGCAGCCAAGAGGCAGGCTCTAACTATGGCTACACCTTC	CASSQEAGSNYGYTF
TRBV5-1	NA	TRBJ1-2	NA	TGCGCCAGCAGCTTGGTGGATGGGAGCTATGGCTACACCTTC	CASSLVDGSYGYTF
TRBV16	few	TRBJ1-2	NA	TGTGCCAGCAGCCAATCCCGGACGGGCTACACCTTC	CASSQSRTGYTF
TRBV2	few	TRBJ2-2	TRBD2	TGTGCCAGCAGGGGACTAGCGGGATTGGGGGGGGAGCTGTTTTTT	CASRGLAGLGGELFF
TRBV2	NA	TRBJ1-1	TRBD1	TGTGCCAGCAGGACCCAGGACAGGGTCCCATCCACTGAAGCTTTCTTT	CASRTQDRVPSTEAFF
TRBV2	large	TRBJ1-1	NA	TGTGCCAGCAGTGGAGGGCAGTCAGCTTTCTTT	CASSGGQSAFF
TRBV15	NA	TRBJ2-5	TRBD2	TGTGCCACCAGCGCGCTAGCGGGAGGTGCGGAGACCCAGTACTTC	CATSALAGGAETQYF
TRBV7-9	NA	TRBJ2-6	NA	TGTGCCAGCAGCTTAGGTGGAGCTGGGGCCAACGTCCTGACTTTC	CASSLGGAGANVLTF
TRBV5-1	NA	TRBJ1-3	NA	TGCGCCAGCAGCTTCGGGGGAGGAGCGGGAAACACCATATATTTT	CASSFGGGAGNTIYF
TRBV6-6	few	TRBJ2-6	NA	TGTGCCAGCAGTTACTCTGGGGCTGGGGCCAACGTCCTGACTTTC	CASSYSGAGANVLTF
TRBV10-1	NA	TRBJ2-1	TRBD1	TGCGCCAGCAGTGACGGGACAGGGGGTAATGAGCAGTTCTTC	CASSDGTGGNEQFF
TRBV5-4	NA	TRBJ2-1	NA	TGTGCCAGCAGCTTGGACGGGAGTAACAATGAGCAGTTCTTC	CASSLDGSNNEQFF